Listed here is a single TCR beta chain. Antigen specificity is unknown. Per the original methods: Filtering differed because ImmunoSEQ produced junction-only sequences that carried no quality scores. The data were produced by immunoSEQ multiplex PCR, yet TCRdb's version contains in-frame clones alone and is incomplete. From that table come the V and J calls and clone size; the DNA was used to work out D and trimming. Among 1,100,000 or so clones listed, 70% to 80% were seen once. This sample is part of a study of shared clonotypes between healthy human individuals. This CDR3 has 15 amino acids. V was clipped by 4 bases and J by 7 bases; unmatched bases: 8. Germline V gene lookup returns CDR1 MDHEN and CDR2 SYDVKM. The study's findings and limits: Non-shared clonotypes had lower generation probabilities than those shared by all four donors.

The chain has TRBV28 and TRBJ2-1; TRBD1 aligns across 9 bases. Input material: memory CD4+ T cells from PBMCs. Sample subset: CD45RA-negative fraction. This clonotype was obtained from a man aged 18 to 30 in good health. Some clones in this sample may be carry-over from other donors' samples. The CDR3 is CASSSAGTGTNEQFF. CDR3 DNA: TGTGCCAGCAGTTCGGCCGGGACAGGGACAAATGAGCAGTTCTTC.